This T cell receptor (beta chain) is from a study of CD4 T cell repertoires in COVID-19. Germline V gene data show CDR1 as ENHRY and CDR2 as SYGVKD. There are 16 residues in the CDR3. Trimming shortened V by 3 bases and J by 3 bases, and 16 bases separated the two germline ends. Some clones are missing from TCRdb's copy, which holds only in-frame ones; the method was immunoSEQ multiplex PCR. The repertoire consists of 20,000 to 25,000 clones, with more than 75% occurring once and the leading ten covering less than 0.7%. No culture step preceded sequencing of the ex vivo isolated memory T cells. The sequencing used central memory CD4+ T cells from blood, collected before the COVID-19 pandemic. This clonotype was sampled from a human donor who had COVID-19. The chain couples TRBV10-3 to TRBJ2-3; D uncertain. The CDR3 DNA reads TGTGCCATCAGTGATTCGGCGTCCCCCGGGACAGATACGCAGTATTTT. Residues: CAISDSASPGTDTQYF.